This section outlines one T cell receptor (beta chain) sequence together with its context. The sample originates from a study of neoadjuvant anti-PD-1 for oral cavity cancer. The CDR3 has 14 residues. Germline CDR1 MDHEN, CDR2 SYDVKM. Germline trimming cut 7 bases from V and 3 bases from J; bases unmatched to any gene: 4. Clones were sequenced by immunoSEQ multiplex PCR, and TCRdb holds only the in-frame ones, with some missing. The table records approximately 14,000 clones, about 67% of them present only once. The rearrangement links TRBV28 to TRBJ2-3; 10 positions agree with TRBD2. Sequencing used PBMCs, obtained before nivolumab (anti-PD-1) treatment. The clonotype originates from a person aged 40 to 85 with oral cavity squamous cell carcinoma. Here the CDR3 reads CASTKLAGTDTQYF. CDR3 coding DNA: TGTGCCAGCACCAAACTAGCGGGAACAGATACGCAGTATTTT.